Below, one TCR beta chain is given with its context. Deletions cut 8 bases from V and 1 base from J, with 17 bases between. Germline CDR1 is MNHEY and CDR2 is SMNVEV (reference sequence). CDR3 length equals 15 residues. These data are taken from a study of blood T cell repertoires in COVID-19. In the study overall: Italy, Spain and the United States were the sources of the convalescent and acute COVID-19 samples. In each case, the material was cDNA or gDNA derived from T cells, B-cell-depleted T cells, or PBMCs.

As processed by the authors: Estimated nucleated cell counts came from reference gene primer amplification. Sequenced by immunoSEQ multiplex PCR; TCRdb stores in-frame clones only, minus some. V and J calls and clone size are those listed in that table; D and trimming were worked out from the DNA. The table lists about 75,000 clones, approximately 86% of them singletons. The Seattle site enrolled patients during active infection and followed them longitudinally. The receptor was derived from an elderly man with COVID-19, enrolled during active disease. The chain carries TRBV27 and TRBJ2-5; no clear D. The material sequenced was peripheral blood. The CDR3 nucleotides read TGTGCCAGCGGGCCAATCCAAGACATCCAAGAGACCCAGTACTTC. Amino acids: CASGPIQDIQETQYF.